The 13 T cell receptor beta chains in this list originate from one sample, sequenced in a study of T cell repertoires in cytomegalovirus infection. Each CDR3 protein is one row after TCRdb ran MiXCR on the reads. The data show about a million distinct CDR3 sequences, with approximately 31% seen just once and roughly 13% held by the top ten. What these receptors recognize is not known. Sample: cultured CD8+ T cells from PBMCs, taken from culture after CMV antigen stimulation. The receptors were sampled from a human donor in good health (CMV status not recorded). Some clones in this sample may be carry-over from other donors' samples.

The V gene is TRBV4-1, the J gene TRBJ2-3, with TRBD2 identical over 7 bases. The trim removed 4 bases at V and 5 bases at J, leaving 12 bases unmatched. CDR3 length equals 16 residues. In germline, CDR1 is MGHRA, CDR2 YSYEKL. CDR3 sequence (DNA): TGCGCCAGCAGCCTCTTAAGCGGGGTTCTACAAGATACGCAGTATTTT. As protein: CASSLLSGVLQDTQYF.

The CDR3 spells CASTGGRETQYF. For the CDR3, the DNA is TGTGCCAGTACCGGGGGGCGAGAGACCCAGTACTTC. The chain joins TRBV12-3 or TRBV12-4 to TRBJ2-5, with D tentatively TRBD2 (7 bases). CDR3 length: 12 residues. V was shortened by 9 bases and J by 4 bases, with 12 bases between the two germline ends.

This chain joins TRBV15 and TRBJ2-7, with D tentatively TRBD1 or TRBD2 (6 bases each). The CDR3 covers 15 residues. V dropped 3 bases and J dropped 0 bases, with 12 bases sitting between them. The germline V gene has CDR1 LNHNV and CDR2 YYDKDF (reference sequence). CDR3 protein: CATSSNGGHSYEQYF. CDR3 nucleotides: TGTGCCACCAGCAGCAACGGGGGACACTCCTACGAGCAGTACTTC.

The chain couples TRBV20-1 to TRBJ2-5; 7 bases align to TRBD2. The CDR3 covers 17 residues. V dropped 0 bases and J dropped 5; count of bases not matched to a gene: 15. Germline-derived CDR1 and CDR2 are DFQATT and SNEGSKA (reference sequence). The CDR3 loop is CSARDPLPLAGGETQYF. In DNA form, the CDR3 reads TGCAGTGCTAGAGATCCCTTACCCTTAGCCGGGGGGGAGACCCAGTACTTC.

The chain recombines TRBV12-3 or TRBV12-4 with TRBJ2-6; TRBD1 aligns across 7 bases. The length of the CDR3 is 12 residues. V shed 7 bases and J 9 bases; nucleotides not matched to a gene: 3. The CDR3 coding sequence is TGTGCCAGCAACAGGGGATACAACGTCCTGACTTTC. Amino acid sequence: CASNRGYNVLTF.

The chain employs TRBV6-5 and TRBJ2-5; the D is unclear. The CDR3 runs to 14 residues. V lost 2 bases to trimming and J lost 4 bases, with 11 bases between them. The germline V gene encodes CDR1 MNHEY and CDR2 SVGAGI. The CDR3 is CASSYPQNGETQYF. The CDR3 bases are TGTGCCAGCAGTTACCCGCAGAATGGAGAGACCCAGTACTTC.

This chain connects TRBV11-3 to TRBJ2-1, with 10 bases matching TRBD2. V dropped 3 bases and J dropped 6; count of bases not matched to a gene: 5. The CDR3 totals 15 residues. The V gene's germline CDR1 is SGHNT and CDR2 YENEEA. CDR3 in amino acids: CASSLSSGGFNEQFF. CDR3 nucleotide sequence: TGTGCCAGCAGCTTGAGTAGCGGGGGGTTCAATGAGCAGTTCTTC.

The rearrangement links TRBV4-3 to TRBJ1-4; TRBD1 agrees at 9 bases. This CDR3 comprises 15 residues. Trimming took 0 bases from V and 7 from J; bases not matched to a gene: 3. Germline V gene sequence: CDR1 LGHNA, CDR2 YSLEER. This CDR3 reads CASSQENRGREKLFF. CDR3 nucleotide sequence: TGCGCCAGCAGCCAAGAGAACAGGGGGCGTGAAAAACTGTTTTTT.

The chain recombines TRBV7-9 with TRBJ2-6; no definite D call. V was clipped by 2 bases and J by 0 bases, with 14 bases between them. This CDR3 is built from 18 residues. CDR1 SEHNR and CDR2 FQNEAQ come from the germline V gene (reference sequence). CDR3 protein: CASSLLVTISSGANVLTF. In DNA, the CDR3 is TGTGCCAGCAGCTTACTTGTGACGATTAGCTCTGGGGCCAACGTCCTGACTTTC.

In nucleotides, the CDR3 is TGTGCCACAATAAGGCACAGTAAGACCACCATATATTTT. Translated, it gives CATIRHSKTTIYF. The chain has TRBV19 and TRBJ1-3, with no clear D. The V gene lost 10 bases and the J gene lost 9 bases, with 19 bases spanning the gap. CDR1 is LNHDA and CDR2 is SQIVND in the germline V gene (reference sequence). The CDR3 extends over 13 amino acids.

CDR3 coding DNA: TGTGCCAGCAGTCCTAATAATAATCAGCCCCAGCATTTT. Its protein product is CASSPNNNQPQHF. The chain couples TRBV6-1 to TRBJ1-5, with D unclear. The V and J ends lost 5 bases and 4 bases respectively, with 9 bases between them. CDR1 and CDR2 from the germline V gene are MNHNS and SASEGT. The CDR3 spans 13 residues.

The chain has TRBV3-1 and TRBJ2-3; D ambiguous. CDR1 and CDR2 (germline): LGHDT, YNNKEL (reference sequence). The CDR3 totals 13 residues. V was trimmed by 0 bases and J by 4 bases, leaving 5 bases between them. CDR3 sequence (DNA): TGTGCCAGCAGCCAAGATTGGGCAGATACGCAGTATTTT. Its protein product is CASSQDWADTQYF.

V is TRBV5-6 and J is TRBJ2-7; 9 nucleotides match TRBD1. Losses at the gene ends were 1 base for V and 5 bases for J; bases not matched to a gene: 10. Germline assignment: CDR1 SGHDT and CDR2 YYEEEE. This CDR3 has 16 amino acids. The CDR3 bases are TGTGCCAGCAGCTTGATTAGTCACAGGGGGCCGAACGAGCAGTACGTC. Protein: CASSLISHRGPNEQYV.